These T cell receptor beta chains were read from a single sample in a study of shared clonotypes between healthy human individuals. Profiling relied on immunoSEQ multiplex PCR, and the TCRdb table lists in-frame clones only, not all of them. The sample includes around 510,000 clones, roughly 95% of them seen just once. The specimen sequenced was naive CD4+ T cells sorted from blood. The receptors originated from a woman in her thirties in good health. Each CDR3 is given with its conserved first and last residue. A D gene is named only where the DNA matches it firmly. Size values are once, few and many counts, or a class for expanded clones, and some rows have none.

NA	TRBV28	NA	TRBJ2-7	TGTGCCAGCAGTTTGAACTACGAGCAGTACTTC	CASSLNYEQYF
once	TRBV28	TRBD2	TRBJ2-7	TGTGCCAGCAGTTCCTTAGCGGGAGTGTCCTACGAGCAGTACTTC	CASSSLAGVSYEQYF
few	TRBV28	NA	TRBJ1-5	TGTGCCAGCGTACAGAGCAATCAGCCCCAGCATTTT	CASVQSNQPQHF
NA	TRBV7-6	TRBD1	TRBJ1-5	TGTGCCAGCGGGGACAGGGCGAATCAGCCCCAGCATTTT	CASGDRANQPQHF
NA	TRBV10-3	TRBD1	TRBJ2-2	TGTGCCATCAGGGGACAGGAGTTGAACACCGGGGAGCTGTTTTTT	CAIRGQELNTGELFF
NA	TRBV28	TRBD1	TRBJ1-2	TGTGCCAGCAGACGGACAGGGGCGAAACCAAGGATAAAACAGGCTGGCTACACCTTC	CASRRTGAKPRIKQAGYTF
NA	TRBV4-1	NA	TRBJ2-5	TGCGCCAGCACCGACGGAGGGGTTATGGAGACCCAGTACTTC	CASTDGGVMETQYF
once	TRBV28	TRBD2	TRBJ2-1	TGTGCCAGCAGTTTAGGGACTAGCGGGAGTAATGAGCAGTTCTTC	CASSLGTSGSNEQFF
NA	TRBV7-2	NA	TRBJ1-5	TGTGCCAGCAGCTTAGAATGGGGATATAGCAATCAGCCCCAGCATTTT	CASSLEWGYSNQPQHF
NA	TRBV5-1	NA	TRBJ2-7	TGCGCCAGCAGCTTGTCGCCAGGGAACTACGAGCAGTACTTC	CASSLSPGNYEQYF
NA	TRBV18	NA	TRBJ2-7	TGTGCCAGCTCACCGGAACCCTACGAGCAGTACTTC	CASSPEPYEQYF
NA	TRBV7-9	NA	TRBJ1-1	TGTGCCAGCAGCTCCCCGGCGGTTGGGGACACTGAAGCTTTCTTT	CASSSPAVGDTEAFF
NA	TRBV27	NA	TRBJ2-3	TGTGCCAGCAGTTTAGATCTGGCGGGCCCCACAGATACGCAGTATTTT	CASSLDLAGPTDTQYF
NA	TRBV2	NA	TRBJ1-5	TGTGCCAGCAGCCGGCGGGGTCAGCCCCAGCATTTT	CASSRRGQPQHF
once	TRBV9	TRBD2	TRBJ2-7	TGTGCCAGCAGCGTACGGGGGGGTCCAACCTACGAGCAGTACTTC	CASSVRGGPTYEQYF
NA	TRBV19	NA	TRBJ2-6	TGTGCCAGTAGCCCCGGGGTTGGGGGGAGACTCTCTGGGGCCAACGTCCTGACTTTC	CASSPGVGGRLSGANVLTF
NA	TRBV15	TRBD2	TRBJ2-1	TGTGCCACCAGCAGAGATGGGGGACTAGCGGGACGTACAACCTACAATGAGCAGTTCTTC	CATSRDGGLAGRTTYNEQFF
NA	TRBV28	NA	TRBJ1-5	TGTGCCAGCAGTTTGCCGGCAGGGCGCGGACAGCCCCAGCATTTT	CASSLPAGRGQPQHF
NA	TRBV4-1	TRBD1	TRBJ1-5	TGCGCCAGCAGCCAAGATCCTGGGGTAGGGGGCGGTCAGCCCCAGCATTTT	CASSQDPGVGGGQPQHF
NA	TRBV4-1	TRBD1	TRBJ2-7	TGCGCCAGCAGCCAAGCGGACAGGGACCAAAGGAGAGAGCAGTACTTC	CASSQADRDQRREQYF
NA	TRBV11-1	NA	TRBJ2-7	TGTGCCAGCAGACAGGGCGGACAGCAAAACTCCTACGAGCAGTACTTC	CASRQGGQQNSYEQYF
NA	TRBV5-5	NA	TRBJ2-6	TGTGCCAGCAGAGGTTGGGGCTCTGGGGCCAACGTCCTGACTTTC	CASRGWGSGANVLTF
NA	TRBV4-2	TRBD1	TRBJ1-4	TGTGCCAGCAGCCAAGGGGACCGGGACAGGGACGGACTGTTTTTT	CASSQGDRDRDGLFF
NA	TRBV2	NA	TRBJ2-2	TGTGCCAGCACCTTAGACAAATTCACCGGGGAGCTGTTTTTT	CASTLDKFTGELFF
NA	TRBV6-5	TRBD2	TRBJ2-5	TGTGCCAGCAGTTACGGGTTCTTAGCGGGAGAAGAGACCCAGTACTTC	CASSYGFLAGEETQYF
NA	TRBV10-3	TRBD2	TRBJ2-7	TGTGCCATCAGTGTGGGGTTAGCGGGAGGTAACCGCGAGCAGTACTTC	CAISVGLAGGNREQYF
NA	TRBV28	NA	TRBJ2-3	TGTGCCAGCAGTTTATTGCTTCCGGCGTACAGCGGCACAGATACGCAGTATTTT	CASSLLLPAYSGTDTQYF
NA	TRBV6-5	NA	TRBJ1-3	TGTGCCAGTGGGGTTCAGGGATTCACCATATATTTT	CASGVQGFTIYF
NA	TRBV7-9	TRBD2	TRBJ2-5	TGTGCCAGCAGTAACCGCGTTGGGGGGGCCCAGTACTTC	CASSNRVGGAQYF
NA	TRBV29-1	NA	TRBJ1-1	TGCAGCGTTGTTGCGTTACTTTCTGAAGCTTTCTTT	CSVVALLSEAFF
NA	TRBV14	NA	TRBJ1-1	TGTGCCAGCAGCCAACTCTCAGGCACTGAAGCTTTCTTT	CASSQLSGTEAFF
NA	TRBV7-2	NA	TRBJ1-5	TGTGCCAGCAGCCTAGGTGGCAGGGTCAATCAGCCCCAGCATTTT	CASSLGGRVNQPQHF
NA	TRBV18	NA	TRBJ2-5	TGTGCCAGCTCACCACCGGGGACGTTCGAAGAGACCCAGTACTTC	CASSPPGTFEETQYF
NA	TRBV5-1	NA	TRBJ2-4	TGCGCCAGCAGCTTGGCAGATTCGGGCAAAAACATTCAGTACTTC	CASSLADSGKNIQYF
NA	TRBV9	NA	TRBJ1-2	TGTGCCAGCAGCGTAGACAGGGATTATGGCTACACCTTC	CASSVDRDYGYTF
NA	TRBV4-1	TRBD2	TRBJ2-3	TGCGCCAGCAGCCAAGGGCCCAGCGGGAGTGCAGATACGCAGTATTTT	CASSQGPSGSADTQYF
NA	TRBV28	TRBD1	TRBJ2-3	TGTGCCAGCAAAGGACAGGGAAGGGGAGATACGCAGTATTTT	CASKGQGRGDTQYF
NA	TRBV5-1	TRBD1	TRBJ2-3	TGCGCCAGCAGGCCCGGACAGGTCTATACAGATACGCAGTATTTT	CASRPGQVYTDTQYF
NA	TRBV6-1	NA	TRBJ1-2	TGTGCCAGCAGTGAAGGGGGTTACAACTATGGCTACACCTTC	CASSEGGYNYGYTF
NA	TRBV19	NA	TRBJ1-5	TGTGCCAGTAGTATAGGTAAACAGGGTCTTAGCAATCAGCCCCAGCATTTT	CASSIGKQGLSNQPQHF
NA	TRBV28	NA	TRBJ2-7	TGTGCCAGCACCCCCGGAGGGGTCTACGAGCAGTACTTC	CASTPGGVYEQYF
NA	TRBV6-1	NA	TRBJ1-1	TGTGCCAGCCAGGGCACTGAAGCTTTCTTT	CASQGTEAFF
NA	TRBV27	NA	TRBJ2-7	TGTGCCAGCAGTTCCCACCGGGACAGGGCTAGCGGGGTTAACTACGAGCAGTACTTC	CASSSHRDRASGVNYEQYF
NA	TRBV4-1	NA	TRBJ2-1	TGCGCCAGCAGCCTTCTGTTAGGCTCCTACAATGAGCAGTTCTTC	CASSLLLGSYNEQFF
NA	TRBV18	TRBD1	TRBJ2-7	TGTGCCAGCTCACCACCGGGACAGGGGGGCGAGCAGTACTTC	CASSPPGQGGEQYF
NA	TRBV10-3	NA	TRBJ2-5	TGTGCCATCTCCGCAGACCAAGAGACCCAGTACTTC	CAISADQETQYF
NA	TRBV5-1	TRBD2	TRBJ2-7	TGCGCCAGCAGCCACAAGAGACTAGCGGGAGTCTACGAGCAGTACTTC	CASSHKRLAGVYEQYF
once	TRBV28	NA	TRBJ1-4	TGTGCCGCGGGGGGTAACTTAGAAAAACTGTTTTTT	CAAGGNLEKLFF
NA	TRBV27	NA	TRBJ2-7	TGTGCCAGCAGTTTGACCCCTGTGGGGCCCTACGAGCAGTACTTC	CASSLTPVGPYEQYF
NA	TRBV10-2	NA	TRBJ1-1	TGCGCCAGCAGTGAGTCAAGGACGGTGAACACTGAAGCTTTCTTT	CASSESRTVNTEAFF
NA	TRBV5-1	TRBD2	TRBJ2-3	TGCGCCAGCAGCCCCGGGACTAGACTGGCAGATACGCAGTATTTT	CASSPGTRLADTQYF
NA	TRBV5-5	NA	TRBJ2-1	TGTGCCAGCAGCAGGGAGGGGACAAACTACAATGAGCAGTTCTTC	CASSREGTNYNEQFF
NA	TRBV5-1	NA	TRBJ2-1	TGCGCCAGCGGAAGAGGAGAGGGTTACAATGAGCAGTTCTTC	CASGRGEGYNEQFF